The rows below give T cell receptor beta chains drawn from one sample of a study of blood T cell repertoires in COVID-19. This table comes from immunoSEQ multiplex PCR, and its TCRdb copy is limited to in-frame clones, with some not included. The repertoire consists of 150,000 to 200,000 clones, with approximately 85% occurring once and the leading ten covering 9.8%. The sample taken for sequencing was peripheral blood. The origin of the receptors is a woman older than 75 with acute or convalescent COVID-19. Each CDR3 is given with its conserved first and last residue. The D gene is left open where the match is weak. Where a row states a size, it is once, few, many or the class of an expanded clone; other rows omit it.

J gene,D gene,V gene,clone size,CDR3 DNA,CDR3 protein
TRBJ2-5,-,TRBV6-5,-,TGTGCCAGCAGTCTGATGTGGGCATCTCAAGAGACCCAGTACTTC,CASSLMWASQETQYF
TRBJ1-1,-,TRBV5-4,-,TGTGCCAGCAGCTTGGAGGTGTCCAGACTGGGCACTGAAGCTTTCTTT,CASSLEVSRLGTEAFF
TRBJ2-1,TRBD1,TRBV6-1,-,TGTGCCAGCAGTGTAGCTGACAGGGTAAATGAGCAGTTCTTC,CASSVADRVNEQFF
TRBJ1-2,-,TRBV4-1,-,TGCGCCAGCAGCAGCCCCGCAGGGGCCGTCTATGGCTACACCTTC,CASSSPAGAVYGYTF
TRBJ1-1,-,TRBV6-5,-,TGTGCCAGCAGTTATTCAATCTCACGAGGGACTGAAGCTTTCTTT,CASSYSISRGTEAFF
TRBJ2-7,TRBD2,TRBV7-3,-,TGTGCCAGCAGCTTATTCCCCCTAGCGGGAGTGGGTGAGCAGTACTTC,CASSLFPLAGVGEQYF
TRBJ2-7,-,TRBV7-3,-,TGTGCCAGCAGCTTAATGCCGCGGGACGAGCAGTACTTC,CASSLMPRDEQYF
TRBJ1-3,-,TRBV6-5,few,TGTGCCAGCACCGCGGAGGGGAGCTCTGGAAACACCATATATTTT,CASTAEGSSGNTIYF
TRBJ2-1,-,TRBV12-3/TRBV12-4,-,TGTGCCAGCAGCTTCCTAGCGCGCGAGCAGTTCTTC,CASSFLAREQFF
TRBJ1-6,TRBD1,TRBV28,once,TGTGCCAGCAGTTTATTAGGGACAGGGGGTTCACCCCTCCACTTT,CASSLLGTGGSPLHF
TRBJ1-5,-,TRBV5-5,-,TGTGCCAGCAGCGCCGACGGGGGTTATCAGCCCCAGCATTTT,CASSADGGYQPQHF
TRBJ2-3,-,TRBV5-1,-,TGCGCCAGCAGCTTCACAGGGCGGTCGACAGATACGCAGTATTTT,CASSFTGRSTDTQYF
TRBJ1-1,-,TRBV3-1/TRBV3-2,-,TGTGCCAGCAGCCAAGGGTCCGGCACTGAAGCTTTCTTT,CASSQGSGTEAFF
TRBJ2-1,-,TRBV12-3/TRBV12-4,-,TGTGCCAGCAGTTCCCGCGACGGGAGTGATCGGTTCTTC,CASSSRDGSDRFF
TRBJ2-7,TRBD1,TRBV19,-,TGTGCCAGTAGTTCGACAGGGGGATACGAGCAGTACTTC,CASSSTGGYEQYF
TRBJ2-7,-,TRBV15,once,TGTGCCACCAGCAGATCGGGATCCTACGAGCAGTACTTC,CATSRSGSYEQYF
TRBJ2-1,TRBD2,TRBV5-4,few,TGTGCCAGCAGCCTCGGGACTAGCGGGAGGAATGAGCAGTTCTTC,CASSLGTSGRNEQFF
TRBJ1-2,-,TRBV19,-,TGTGCCAGTAGTGATTACAGGGTCCCCGGCTACACCTTC,CASSDYRVPGYTF
TRBJ1-5,-,TRBV19,-,TGTGCCAGTAGCGGGGGTTTGAATCAGCCCCAGCATTTT,CASSGGLNQPQHF
TRBJ1-4,TRBD1,TRBV5-1,once,TGCGCCAGCCGTGTTCAGGGACAGAGTCATGAAAAACTGTTTTTT,CASRVQGQSHEKLFF
TRBJ2-7,-,TRBV21-1,-,TGTGCCAGCAGCAAAGGCACAGGGGTCTCCTACGAGCAGTACTTC,CASSKGTGVSYEQYF
TRBJ2-1,TRBD2,TRBV29-1,-,TGCAGCGTTGAGGGGACTAGCGGGGGGGTTTCCAATGAGCAGTTCTTC,CSVEGTSGGVSNEQFF
TRBJ1-5,-,TRBV5-1,-,TGCGCCAGCAGCTTGGGACAGGAACATCAGCCCCAGCATTTT,CASSLGQEHQPQHF
TRBJ1-1,-,TRBV4-1,few,TGCGCCAGCAGCCAAGCTGCTCGGACAGATGTGGTTGAAGCTTTCTTT,CASSQAARTDVVEAFF
TRBJ2-4,TRBD1,TRBV5-1,few,TGCGCCAGCAGCCCCGGACAGGGGAACATTCAGTACTTC,CASSPGQGNIQYF
TRBJ1-1,TRBD1,TRBV13,-,TGTGCCAGCAGCTTAGGGGGACAGGGGATGAGTACTGAAGCTTTCTTT,CASSLGGQGMSTEAFF
TRBJ1-3,-,TRBV27,few,TGTGCCAGCAGTTTAAGAGGAGCTGGAAACACCATATATTTT,CASSLRGAGNTIYF
TRBJ2-7,TRBD2,TRBV10-3,-,TGTGCCATCACCTCCGGGGGGGACTACGAGCAGTACTTC,CAITSGGDYEQYF
TRBJ2-7,TRBD2,TRBV2,-,TGTGCCAGCAGCGCGGGACTAGCGTTAAACGAGCAGTACTTC,CASSAGLALNEQYF
TRBJ1-3,-,TRBV19,once,TGTGCCAGTAGCCCCCGGGTCCCCTCTGGAAACACCATATATTTT,CASSPRVPSGNTIYF
TRBJ2-5,TRBD2,TRBV5-1,-,TGCGCCAGCAGCTCGGGACTAGCGGGGGGCACCCAAGAGACCCAGTACTTC,CASSSGLAGGTQETQYF
TRBJ1-1,-,TRBV30,-,TGTGCCTGGGGACCAGGGAACACTGAAGCTTTCTTT,CAWGPGNTEAFF
TRBJ2-7,-,TRBV7-2,-,TGTGCCAGCAGCTTAGGGTCAGGGGCTCGAGCTGGCTACGAGCAGTACTTC,CASSLGSGARAGYEQYF
TRBJ1-6,-,TRBV7-8,-,TGTGCCAGCAGCCCTACAGGACAAAGCTCCTATAATTCACCCCTCCACTTT,CASSPTGQSSYNSPLHF
TRBJ2-1,TRBD2,TRBV5-1,-,TGCGCCAGCAGCTTGGTGCGGGAGGGTGAGCAGTTCTTC,CASSLVREGEQFF